This T cell receptor beta chain was sequenced for a study of cytotoxic CD8 clonotypes in ibrutinib-treated CLL. Study-level background: Averaging across samples gave approximately 260,000 productive templates and approximately 92,000 productive rearrangements. Study results and limitations: In comparison with age-matched healthy donors, baseline clonality was higher and tracked circulating CD8+ T-cell counts. Sampling time points were not equivalent between sustained-remission and progressing patients. Clonality was elevated at ibrutinib response and had returned toward baseline at progression.

Trimming took 0 bases from V and 3 from J, leaving 9 bases between them. The germline CDR1 and CDR2 sequences are SGHRS and YFSETQ. The CDR3 totals 14 residues. Only a few counts were recorded for this clone. What it binds is not known. The method was immunoSEQ multiplex PCR; TCRdb's version includes in-frame clones alone and lacks a portion of them. The table includes about 120,000 clones, 58% detected once. The rearrangement uses TRBV5-1 and TRBJ2-5; TRBD1 might be the D (5 bases). The source was PBMCs, collected after 24 months of ibrutinib treatment. The source is a human donor with chronic lymphocytic leukemia. CDR3 region: CASSLDVGEETQYF. As DNA, the CDR3 is TGCGCCAGCAGCTTGGATGTAGGGGAAGAGACCCAGTACTTC.